The clone carrying this T cell receptor (beta chain) came up many times. Per germline, CDR1 SGHAT and CDR2 FQDESV (reference sequence). This CDR3 is 17 amino acids long. V lost 5 bases, J lost 5 bases, and 13 bases stayed unmatched. The sample belongs to a study of regulatory T cells in long-lasting Graves disease. The time point was: newly diagnosed GD, antithyroid drugs for less than 3 months. Extracted RNA from PBMCs served as the source of the TCR library. For TCR beta, libraries came from iRepertoire HTBI primers and Arm-PCR of CDR3 regions. TCRdb re-called the multiplex PCR reads through MiXCR, storing one row per CDR3 protein. Seen here are fewer than 500,000 distinct CDR3 sequences, 15% to 20% observed once, and the top ten hold about 12%. The sample also formed part of further work on T cells in Graves' hyperthyroidism and ophthalmopathy.

The chain links TRBV11-1 to TRBJ1-1, with TRBD1 matching 11 bases. Sequencing used peripheral blood mononuclear cells (PBMCs), obtained at new diagnosis, from a patient treated with antithyroid drugs. This TCR came from a man in his forties with Graves disease. CDR3 sequence reads: CASSPTIGQGARTEAFF. The CDR3 DNA reads as TGTGCCAGCAGCCCTACGATCGGACAGGGGGCGCGAACTGAAGCTTTCTTT.